This is a list of T cell receptor beta chains from one sample in a study of blood T cells in healthy people across ages. TCRdb processed the 5' RACE reads anew with MiXCR; each CDR3 protein has one entry. The table has some 930,000 distinct CDR3 sequences, about 29% seen once. This same sample was also taken into another study, of T cells of mothers and their children.

Sequencing used blood. The receptor set was obtained from a woman aged 40 to 50 in good health. Each CDR3 is given with its conserved first and last residue. Each record gives: J gene, clone size, V gene, D gene, CDR3 protein, CDR3 DNA. The D gene is left open where the match is weak. Some rows mark clone size as missing; the rest say once, few, many or name a class of expanded clone.

>TRBJ2-5|many|TRBV24-1|TRBD1
CATSGTGGRQETQYF
TGTGCCACCAGTGGAACAGGGGGTCGGCAAGAGACCCAGTACTTC
>TRBJ2-3|many|TRBV20-1|NA
CSAVLFKTSTDTQYF
TGCAGTGCCGTCCTTTTTAAGACTAGCACAGATACGCAGTATTTT
>TRBJ2-5|few|TRBV5-1|NA
CASSLAGSSGETRYF
TGCGCCAGCAGCTTGGCAGGGTCTTCGGGCGAGACCCGGTACTTC
>TRBJ2-5|few|TRBV4-1|NA
CASSPSGGRQETQYF
TGCGCCAGCAGCCCCTCCGGGGGGCGCCAAGAGACCCAGTACTTC
>TRBJ1-1|many|TRBV5-1|NA
CASSRDGKNTEAFF
TGCGCCAGCAGCCGGGACGGAAAGAACACTGAAGCTTTCTTT
>TRBJ2-1|few|TRBV20-1|TRBD1
CSATPMGTVYNEQFF
TGCAGTGCTACCCCTATGGGGACAGTCTACAATGAGCAGTTCTTC
>TRBJ1-2|few|TRBV6-5|TRBD1
CASSGDRGVYGYTF
TGTGCCAGCAGCGGGGACAGGGGTGTCTATGGCTACACCTTC
>TRBJ1-2|once|TRBV6-1|TRBD1
CASSSGTGQDYGYTF
TGTGCCAGCAGTTCAGGCACGGGACAGGACTATGGCTACACCTTC
>TRBJ1-2|NA|TRBV4-3|TRBD1
CASSQDYPGTAYGYTF
TGCGCCAGCAGCCAGGATTACCCAGGGACAGCCTATGGCTACACCTTC
>TRBJ1-3|NA|TRBV20-1|TRBD1
CSATDRGSSGNTIYF
TGCAGTGCCACTGACAGGGGAAGCTCTGGAAACACCATATATTTT
>TRBJ2-7|NA|TRBV3-1|TRBD1
CASSQEDVFRGQGFYEQYF
TGTGCCAGCAGCCAAGAGGACGTCTTTAGGGGACAGGGGTTCTACGAGCAGTACTTC
>TRBJ2-1|NA|TRBV5-1|NA
CASSLDTNEQFF
TGCGCCAGCAGCCTAGATACCAATGAGCAGTTCTTC
>TRBJ2-1|NA|TRBV9|NA
CASGVEGGSYYNEQFF
TGTGCCAGCGGCGTAGAGGGGGGATCGTACTACAATGAGCAGTTCTTC
>TRBJ2-7|few|TRBV3-1|NA
CASSQDRVGYEQYF
TGTGCCAGCAGCCAAGACAGGGTTGGCTACGAGCAGTACTTC
>TRBJ1-1|NA|TRBV2|NA
CASSLHTNSGTEAFF
TGTGCCAGCAGTTTACATACAAACTCTGGGACTGAAGCTTTCTTT
>TRBJ2-7|NA|TRBV6-5|NA
CASSSIGEQYF
TGTGCCAGCAGCTCCATCGGAGAGCAGTACTTC
>TRBJ1-1|few|TRBV20-1|NA
CSAPTAQGLVVGNTEAFF
TGCAGTGCTCCAACCGCCCAGGGATTGGTTGTGGGGAACACTGAAGCTTTCTTT
>TRBJ2-3|NA|TRBV6-2/TRBV6-3|TRBD2
CASSRRTSGLRDTQYF
TGTGCCAGCAGCCGACGGACTAGCGGCTTGAGAGATACGCAGTATTTT
>TRBJ2-2|NA|TRBV4-1|NA
CASSQERTEEELFF
TGCGCCAGCAGCCAAGAAAGGACAGAAGAGGAGCTGTTTTTT
>TRBJ1-6|NA|TRBV7-8|NA
CASSLARSRGRGNSPLHF
TGTGCCAGCAGCTTAGCGAGGTCGAGAGGGAGAGGAAATTCACCCCTCCACTTT
>TRBJ2-5|NA|TRBV29-1|TRBD2
CSVAPRGLAVSGETQYF
TGCAGCGTCGCCCCTCGGGGACTAGCGGTTTCGGGGGAGACCCAGTACTTC
>TRBJ2-7|NA|TRBV20-1|TRBD1
CSAKGQGVYEQYF
TGCAGTGCTAAGGGACAGGGGGTTTACGAGCAGTACTTC
>TRBJ2-7|NA|TRBV7-9|NA
CASSPILESSYEQYF
TGTGCCAGCAGCCCAATCTTAGAGAGCTCCTACGAGCAGTACTTC
>TRBJ1-2|NA|TRBV4-2|NA
CASSQGSGGNYGYTF
TGTGCCAGCAGCCAAGGATCGGGAGGGAACTATGGCTACACCTTC
>TRBJ2-6|few|TRBV2|TRBD2
CARAGGARSGANVLTF
TGTGCCAGAGCGGGAGGTGCCCGCTCTGGGGCCAACGTCCTGACTTTC
>TRBJ2-6|NA|TRBV19|NA
CASSPVGGSSSGANVPTF
TGTGCCAGTAGCCCGGTAGGAGGAAGTTCCTCTGGGGCCAACGTCCCGACTTTC
>TRBJ1-6|NA|TRBV5-1|NA
CASSRLQGETSPLHF
TGCGCCAGCAGTCGACTCCAGGGAGAGACCTCACCCCTCCACTTT
>TRBJ1-6|many|TRBV27|NA
CASSFQHSPLHF
TGTGCCAGCAGTTTCCAGCATTCACCCCTCCACTTT
>TRBJ2-7|NA|TRBV10-2|NA
CASSKRDPFYEQYF
TGCGCCAGCAGCAAGAGGGACCCTTTCTACGAGCAGTACTTC
>TRBJ1-6|NA|TRBV11-1|NA
CASSRRTVSSYNSPLHF
TGTGCCAGCAGCCGACGGACGGTCAGCTCCTATAATTCACCCCTCCACTTT
>TRBJ2-1|NA|TRBV7-2|TRBD1
CASSLAPTGGEQFF
TGTGCCAGCAGCTTAGCCCCTACAGGGGGCGAGCAGTTCTTC
>TRBJ2-7|NA|TRBV29-1|NA
CSVARAQSYEQYF
TGCAGCGTTGCGCGGGCCCAATCCTACGAGCAGTACTTC
>TRBJ1-2|many|TRBV29-1|NA
CSVDPLEDGYTF
TGCAGCGTGGACCCTCTGGAGGATGGCTACACCTTC
>TRBJ2-3|NA|TRBV12-3/TRBV12-4|NA
CTSMSGIRADTQYF
TGTACCAGCATGTCTGGGATCCGGGCAGATACGCAGTATTTT
>TRBJ2-7|many|TRBV25-1|TRBD1
CASSVRDRVYEQYF
TGTGCCAGCAGTGTCCGGGACAGGGTCTACGAGCAGTACTTC
>TRBJ2-7|many|TRBV5-1|NA
CASSLGLGNEQYF
TGCGCCAGCAGCTTGGGACTAGGGAACGAGCAGTACTTC
>TRBJ1-1|few|TRBV20-1|NA
CSARYREEAFF
TGCAGTGCTAGATACAGGGAGGAAGCTTTCTTT
>TRBJ1-1|NA|TRBV28|NA
CASSRQHLNTEAFF
TGTGCCAGCAGTCGACAGCACTTGAACACTGAAGCTTTCTTT
>TRBJ1-1|NA|TRBV12-3/TRBV12-4|NA
CASTRRGSGDTEAFF
TGTGCCAGCACTCGAAGGGGGTCGGGGGACACTGAAGCTTTCTTT
>TRBJ2-1|once|TRBV9|TRBD2
CASSPFSGGAPYNEQFF
TGTGCCAGCAGCCCCTTTAGCGGGGGGGCCCCCTACAATGAGCAGTTCTTC
>TRBJ2-7|few|TRBV20-1|NA
CSLPPEGAQYF
TGCAGTCTCCCCCCCGAAGGGGCCCAGTACTTC
>TRBJ1-1|NA|TRBV29-1|TRBD1
CSVEGTGEAFF
TGCAGCGTTGAGGGGACAGGGGAAGCTTTCTTT
>TRBJ2-1|NA|TRBV28|TRBD1
CASSPSPTGDEQFF
TGTGCCAGCAGTCCCTCCCCCACAGGGGATGAGCAGTTCTTC
>TRBJ2-7|few|TRBV29-1|TRBD2
CSVVSSGASSEQYF
TGCAGCGTTGTATCCAGCGGGGCCTCCTCCGAGCAGTACTTC
>TRBJ1-4|NA|TRBV20-1|NA
CSAPFEGGGEKLFF
TGCAGTGCCCCCTTCGAAGGGGGTGGTGAAAAACTGTTTTTT
>TRBJ1-5|NA|TRBV6-6|TRBD1
CASSSGTGGAGQPQHF
TGTGCCAGCAGTTCCGGGACAGGGGGCGCGGGACAGCCCCAGCATTTT
>TRBJ1-1|NA|TRBV4-1|NA
CASSQNRALNTGAFF
TGCGCCAGCAGCCAAAACAGGGCGCTGAACACTGGAGCTTTCTTT
>TRBJ2-1|NA|TRBV7-9|NA
CACSLSMAGRTYNEQFF
TGTGCCTGCAGCTTATCTATGGCGGGGCGTACCTACAATGAGCAGTTCTTC
>TRBJ1-4|NA|TRBV20-1|NA
CSALDVGGPDEKLFF
TGCAGTGCCCTAGATGTGGGAGGACCCGATGAAAAACTGTTTTTT